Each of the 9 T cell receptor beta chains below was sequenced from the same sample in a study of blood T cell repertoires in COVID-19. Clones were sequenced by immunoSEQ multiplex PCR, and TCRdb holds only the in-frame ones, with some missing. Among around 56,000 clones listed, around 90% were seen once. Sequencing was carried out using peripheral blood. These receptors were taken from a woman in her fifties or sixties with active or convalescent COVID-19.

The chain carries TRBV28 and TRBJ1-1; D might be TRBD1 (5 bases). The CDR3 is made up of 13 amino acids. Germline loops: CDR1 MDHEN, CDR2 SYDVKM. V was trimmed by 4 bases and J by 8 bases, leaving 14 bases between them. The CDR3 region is CASSSTWGYEAFF. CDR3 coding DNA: TGTGCCAGCAGTTCTACTTGGGGCTACGAAGCTTTCTTT.

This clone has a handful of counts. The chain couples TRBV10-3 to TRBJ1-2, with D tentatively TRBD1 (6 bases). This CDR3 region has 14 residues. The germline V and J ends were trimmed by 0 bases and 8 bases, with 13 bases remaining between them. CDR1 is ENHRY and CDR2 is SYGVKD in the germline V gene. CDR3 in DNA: TGTGCCATCAGTGAGTCGGCGGGGGCCCTAGGCTACACCTTC. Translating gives CAISESAGALGYTF.

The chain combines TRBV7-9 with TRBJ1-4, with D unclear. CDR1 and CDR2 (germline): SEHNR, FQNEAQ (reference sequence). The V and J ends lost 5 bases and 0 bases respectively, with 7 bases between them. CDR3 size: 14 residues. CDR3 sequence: CASSNSATNEKLFF. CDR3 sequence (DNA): TGTGCCAGCAGCAACAGTGCAACTAATGAAAAACTGTTTTTT. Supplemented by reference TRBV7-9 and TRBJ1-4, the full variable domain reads DTGVSQNPRHKITKRGQNVTFRCDPISEHNRLYWYRQTLGQGPEFLTYFQNEAQLEKSRLLSDRFSAERPKGSFSTLEIQRTEQGDSAMYLCASSNSATNEKLFFGSGTQLSVL.

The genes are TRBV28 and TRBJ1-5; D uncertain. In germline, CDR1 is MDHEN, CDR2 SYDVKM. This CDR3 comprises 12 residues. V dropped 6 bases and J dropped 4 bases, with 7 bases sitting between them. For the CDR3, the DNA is TGTGCCAGCAGCAACGGGAATCAGCCCCAGCATTTT. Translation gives CASSNGNQPQHF.

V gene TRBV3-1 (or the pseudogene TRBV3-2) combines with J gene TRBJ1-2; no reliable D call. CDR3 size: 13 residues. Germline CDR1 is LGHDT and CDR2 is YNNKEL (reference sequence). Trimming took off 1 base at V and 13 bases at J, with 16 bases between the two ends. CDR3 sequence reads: CASSQGRLSWRTF. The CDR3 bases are TGTGCCAGCAGCCAAGGGCGGCTTTCTTGGCGCACCTTC.

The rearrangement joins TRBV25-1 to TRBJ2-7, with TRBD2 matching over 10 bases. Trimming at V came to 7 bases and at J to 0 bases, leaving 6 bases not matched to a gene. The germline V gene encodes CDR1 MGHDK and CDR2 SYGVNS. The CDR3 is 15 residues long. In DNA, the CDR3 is TGTGCCAGCATGGGGGAGCGGGAGGGCTCCTACGAGCAGTACTTC. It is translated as CASMGEREGSYEQYF.

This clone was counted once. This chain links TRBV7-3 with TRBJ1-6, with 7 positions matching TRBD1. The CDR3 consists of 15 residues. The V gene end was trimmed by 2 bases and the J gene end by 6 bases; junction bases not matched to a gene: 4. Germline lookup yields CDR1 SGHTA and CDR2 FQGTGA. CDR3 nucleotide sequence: TGTGCCAGCAGCTTAGTCGGACAGGCTAATTCACCCCTCCACTTT. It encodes CASSLVGQANSPLHF.

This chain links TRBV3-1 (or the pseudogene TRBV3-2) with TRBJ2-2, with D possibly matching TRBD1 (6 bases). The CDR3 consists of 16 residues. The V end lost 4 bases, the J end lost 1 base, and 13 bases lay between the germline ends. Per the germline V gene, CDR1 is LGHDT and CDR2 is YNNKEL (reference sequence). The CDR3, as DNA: TGTGCCAGCAGCCGTTCGACAGGCCTGAACACCGGGGAGCTGTTTTTT. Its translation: CASSRSTGLNTGELFF.

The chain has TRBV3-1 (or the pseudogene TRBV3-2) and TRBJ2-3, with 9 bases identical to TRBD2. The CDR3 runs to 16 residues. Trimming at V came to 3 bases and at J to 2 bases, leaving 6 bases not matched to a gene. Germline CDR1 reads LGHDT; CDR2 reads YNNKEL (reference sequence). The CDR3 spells CASSHSTSGYTDTQYF. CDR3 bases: TGTGCCAGCAGCCACTCTACTAGCGGGTACACAGATACGCAGTATTTT.